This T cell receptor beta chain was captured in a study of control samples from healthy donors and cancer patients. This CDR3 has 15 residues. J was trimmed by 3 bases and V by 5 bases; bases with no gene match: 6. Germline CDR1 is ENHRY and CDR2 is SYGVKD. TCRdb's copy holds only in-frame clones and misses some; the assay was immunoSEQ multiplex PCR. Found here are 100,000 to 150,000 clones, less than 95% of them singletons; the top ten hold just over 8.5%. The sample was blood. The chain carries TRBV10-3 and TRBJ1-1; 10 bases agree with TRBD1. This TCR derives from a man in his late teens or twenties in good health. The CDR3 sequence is CAISSFGQGDTEAFF. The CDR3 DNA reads TGTGCCATCAGTTCCTTTGGACAGGGGGACACTGAAGCTTTCTTT.